Presented here are 28 T cell receptor beta chains from one specimen sequenced in a study of cytomegalovirus exposure and HLA in healthy donors. A multiplex PCR was run with 60 Vbeta primers and 13 Jbeta primers. Data came from immunoSEQ multiplex PCR; TCRdb stores just in-frame clones and leaves some out. The table lists about 160,000 clones, approximately 72% of them singletons. The source material was PBMCs. Receptors were obtained from a man in his forties or fifties in good health and CMV-seropositive.

This chain joins TRBV11-2 and TRBJ1-4; no definite D call. This CDR3 spans 13 amino acids. The germline CDR1 and CDR2 sequences are SGHAT and FQNNGV. Trimming stripped 1 base from V and 6 bases from J, with 6 bases between. CDR3 nucleotides: TGTGCCAGCAGCTTAGTCTCTTATGAAAAACTGTTTTTT. Its protein product is CASSLVSYEKLFF. The entire variable domain, with the rest obtained from reference TRBV11-2 and TRBJ1-4, is as follows: EAGVAQSPRYKIIEKRQSVAFWCNPISGHATLYWYQQILGQGPKLLIQFQNNGVVDDSQLPKDRFSAERLKGVDSTLKIQPAKLEDSAVYLCASSLVSYEKLFFGSGTQLSVL.

This chain connects TRBV6-6 to TRBJ2-3; perhaps TRBD2 as D (5 bases). Trimming pared 0 bases from V and 4 bases from J, leaving 11 bases between. The CDR3 sequence is 15 residues long. CDR1 and CDR2 from the germline V gene are MNHNY and SVGAGI (reference sequence). CDR3 bases: TGTGCCAGCAGTTACTCCCAAGGCGGGCCAGATACGCAGTATTTT. Translation gives CASSYSQGGPDTQYF.

The chain joins TRBV11-2 to TRBJ1-2; 7 bases align to TRBD1. The CDR3 length is 18 residues. The V and J ends lost 5 bases and 8 bases, in that order; junction bases with no gene match: 23. CDR1 SGHAT and CDR2 FQNNGV come from the germline V gene. The CDR3 nucleotides are TGTGCCAGCAGCCCGCCTTTGAGACAGGGACGAGGTGCGAAAGGCTACACCTTC. Amino acids: CASSPPLRQGRGAKGYTF.

The chain combines TRBV25-1 with TRBJ1-2, with D possibly TRBD1 on 5 matching bases. Germline V gene sequence: CDR1 MGHDK, CDR2 SYGVNS. The CDR3 totals 11 residues. Trimming cost V 4 bases and J 7 bases, with 7 bases left between them. The CDR3 loop is CASSGGGGYTF. The CDR3, as DNA: TGTGCCAGCAGTGGGGGGGGTGGCTACACCTTC.

This clone was picked up a small number of times. This rearrangement joins TRBV7-9 to TRBJ1-2; D is unclear. The V gene lost 5 bases and the J gene lost 7 bases, with 23 bases spanning the gap. Germline V gene lookup returns CDR1 SEHNR and CDR2 FQNEAQ (reference sequence). The CDR3 has 16 amino acids. Here the CDR3 DNA reads TGTGCCAGCAGCACCGGTAGCTCCCACGGCGAAGCTGGCTACACCTTC. Translated, it gives CASSTGSSHGEAGYTF.

V gene TRBV7-2 combines with J gene TRBJ1-2; unclear D gene. Trimming cost V 5 bases and J 4 bases, with 17 bases left between them. The germline V gene has CDR1 SGHTA and CDR2 FQGNSA. This CDR3 has 15 residues. CDR3 DNA: TGTGCCAGCAGCCTCGGAGCCAACCAACCCTATGGCTACACCTTC. It translates to CASSLGANQPYGYTF.

This chain links TRBV11-2 with TRBJ2-7, with 10 bases that match TRBD1. This CDR3 is 14 amino acids long. The germline V gene has CDR1 SGHAT and CDR2 FQNNGV. The ends lost 4 bases at V and 2 bases at J; junction bases unmatched: 2. The CDR3 is CASSSGQGAYEQYF. The CDR3 nucleotides are TGTGCCAGCAGCTCAGGACAGGGGGCCTACGAGCAGTACTTC.

This clone was found many times. CDR3 nucleotide sequence: TGTGCCTGGAGGCGGTCTACTGGGCCCCAGCATTTT. Translation gives CAWRRSTGPQHF. This sequence joins TRBV30 and TRBJ1-5; D gene unclear. CDR3 length: 12 residues. CDR1 and CDR2 from the germline V gene are GTSNPN and SVGIG (reference sequence). Trimming took 3 bases from V and 9 from J, leaving 12 bases between them.

This rearrangement joins TRBV19 to TRBJ1-1; the D gene is possibly TRBD1 (6 bases). Germline values: CDR1 LNHDA, CDR2 SQIVND (reference sequence). This CDR3 is built from 17 residues. Deletions cut 1 base from V and 0 bases from J, with 15 bases between. CDR3 DNA sequence: TGTGCCAGTAGTATAGGCCAGGGGCGTACAATGAACACTGAAGCTTTCTTT. Translating it yields CASSIGQGRTMNTEAFF.

This sequence joins TRBV11-3 and TRBJ2-7, with D perhaps TRBD2 (5 bases). V lost 5 bases, J lost 1 base, and 9 bases lay in between. This CDR3 has 13 amino acids. CDR1 and CDR2 from the germline V gene are SGHNT and YENEEA. In DNA form, the CDR3 reads TGTGCCAGCAGCCCGGGGAAATCCTACGAGCAGTACTTC. Amino acids: CASSPGKSYEQYF.

The chain links TRBV14 to TRBJ2-2; D uncertain. Germline V lookup: CDR1 SGHDN, CDR2 FVKESK. The length of the CDR3 is 16 residues. With 3 bases removed from V and 5 bases from J, the gap between germline ends came to 16 bases. The CDR3 is CASSHFDSLGTGELFF. CDR3 DNA sequence: TGTGCCAGCAGCCACTTCGACTCCCTCGGGACCGGGGAGCTGTTTTTT.

The CDR3 sequence is CASRRAGGYNEQFF. The CDR3 bases are TGTGCCAGCAGGCGGGCAGGGGGCTACAATGAGCAGTTCTTC. The rearrangement links TRBV2 to TRBJ2-1; TRBD1 agrees at 7 bases. The CDR3 spans 14 residues. Looked up from germline, CDR1 is SNHLY and CDR2 is FYNNEI. V was clipped by 6 bases and J by 3 bases; unmatched bases: 5.

V gene TRBV4-3 combines with J gene TRBJ1-1; D unresolved. Germline V gene lookup returns CDR1 LGHNA and CDR2 YSLEER. The V gene lost 0 bases and the J gene lost 1 base, with 9 bases spanning the gap. The CDR3 is made up of 15 amino acids. The CDR3: CASSQDFSGNTEAFF. The CDR3, as DNA: TGCGCCAGCAGCCAAGATTTTTCAGGGAACACTGAAGCTTTCTTT.

The rearrangement links TRBV5-1 to TRBJ2-1; TRBD1 agrees at 9 bases. The length of the CDR3 is 15 residues. J lost 3 bases, V lost 3 bases, and 4 bases had no gene match. CDR1 SGHRS and CDR2 YFSETQ come from the germline V gene. In DNA form, the CDR3 reads TGCGCCAGCAGCTCCGGGACAGGGCGCTACAATGAGCAGTTCTTC. Amino acid sequence: CASSSGTGRYNEQFF. The variable domain in full, completed from reference TRBV5-1 and TRBJ2-1, reads KAGVTQTPRYLIKTRGQQVTLSCSPISGHRSVSWYQQTPGQGLQFLFEYFSETQRNKGNFPGRFSGRQFSNSRSEMNVSTLELGDSALYLCASSSGTGRYNEQFFGPGTRLTVL.

The chain has TRBV11-3 and TRBJ1-1, with D uncertain. The germline gives CDR1 SGHNT, CDR2 YENEEA. The V end lost 4 bases, the J end lost 2 bases, and 8 bases lay between the germline ends. The CDR3 totals 13 residues. CDR3 in amino acids: CASSSLGNTEAFF. CDR3 sequence (DNA): TGTGCCAGCAGCTCCCTGGGCAACACTGAAGCTTTCTTT. Based on the CDR3 plus reference TRBV11-3 and TRBJ1-1, the full variable domain is EAGVVQSPRYKIIEKKQPVAFWCNPISGHNTLYWYLQNLGQGPELLIRYENEEAVDDSQLPKDRFSAERLKGVDSTLKIQPAELGDSAVYLCASSSLGNTEAFFGQGTRLTVV.

The chain joins TRBV5-1 to TRBJ1-1; no firm D call. The CDR3 loop spans 13 amino acids. V was pared by 6 bases and J by 1 base, with 10 bases between. Germline CDR1 is SGHRS and CDR2 is YFSETQ. The CDR3 bases are TGCGCCAGCACCTGGGGAGGGAACACTGAAGCTTTCTTT. The encoded protein is CASTWGGNTEAFF.

The J gene is TRBJ2-7, the V gene TRBV5-4, with TRBD1 matching 11 bases. Germline values: CDR1 SGHNT, CDR2 YYREEE (reference sequence). The V gene end was trimmed by 2 bases and the J gene end by 7 bases; junction bases not matched to a gene: 14. This CDR3 spans 17 amino acids. CDR3 nucleotide sequence: TGTGCCAGCAGCTTAGGACAGGGGGCCCCCCGTTCGGGAGAGCAGTACTTC. Its translation is CASSLGQGAPRSGEQYF.

The chain recombines TRBV19 with TRBJ1-3; D is unclear. Germline V CDR1 and CDR2: LNHDA, SQIVND (reference sequence). The CDR3 contains 15 residues. V dropped 3 bases and J dropped 0 bases, with 9 bases sitting between them. CDR3 region: CASSIQANSGNTIYF. The CDR3, as DNA: TGTGCCAGTAGTATTCAGGCCAACTCTGGAAACACCATATATTTT.

The chain uses TRBV18 and TRBJ2-2, with D unclear. The V gene's germline CDR1 is KGHSH and CDR2 LQKENI. The CDR3 consists of 14 residues. Trimming cost V 3 bases and J 2 bases, with 7 bases left between them. This CDR3 reads CASSPARNTGELFF. CDR3 nucleotides: TGTGCCAGCTCACCGGCCAGAAACACCGGGGAGCTGTTTTTT.

The V call is TRBV7-2, the J call TRBJ1-4; D unresolved. The germline CDR1 and CDR2 sequences are SGHTA and FQGNSA. The CDR3 covers 14 residues. Trimming left V 3 bases short and J 11 bases short, with 16 bases between. The DNA of the CDR3 is TGTGCCAGCAGCTTCCCTTTCCCGGGAGGTAAACTGTTTTTT. Translating it yields CASSFPFPGGKLFF.

The chain combines TRBV4-3 with TRBJ1-4; unclear D gene. CDR1 and CDR2 (germline): LGHNA, YSLEER. This CDR3 has 15 amino acids. Between the trimmed V and J ends, which lost 1 base and 5 bases, there was a span of 11 bases. The CDR3 DNA sequence: TGCGCCAGCAGCCAAGGGACTGGGAGGAATGAAAAACTGTTTTTT. Residues: CASSQGTGRNEKLFF.

The chain couples TRBV6-5 to TRBJ2-7; TRBD2 agrees at 8 bases. Trimming at V came to 7 bases and at J to 4 bases, leaving 6 bases not matched to a gene. Germline CDR1 and CDR2: MNHEY and SVGAGI. This CDR3 spans 13 amino acids. In DNA, the CDR3 is TGTGCCAGCACCGGGGGGGCCTTTTACGAGCAGTACTTC. Amino acids: CASTGGAFYEQYF.

The chain carries TRBV27 and TRBJ2-7; D remains ambiguous. Germline V gene data show CDR1 as MNHEY and CDR2 as SMNVEV (reference sequence). This CDR3 contains 15 residues. Trimming took 2 bases from V and 0 from J, leaving 11 bases between them. CDR3 DNA sequence: TGTGCCAGCAGTTTAATGGGCAGGCGCTCCTACGAGCAGTACTTC. Translating it yields CASSLMGRRSYEQYF.

The chain uses TRBV5-4 and TRBJ1-5; 10 nucleotides line up with TRBD1. Per germline, CDR1 SGHNT and CDR2 YYREEE (reference sequence). V gave up 0 bases and J gave up 0 bases; unmatched junction bases: 6. This CDR3 is built from 18 residues. CDR3 residues: CASSLELGTGVSNQPQHF. The CDR3 DNA is TGTGCCAGCAGCTTGGAACTGGGGACAGGGGTTAGCAATCAGCCCCAGCATTTT.

The V call is TRBV6-1, the J call TRBJ1-2; weak D call: TRBD1 (6 bases). The CDR3 extends over 17 amino acids. V lost 0 bases and J lost 3, with 17 bases in between. Germline CDR1 reads MNHNS; CDR2 reads SASEGT. CDR3 amino acids: CASSEAGHRVSDYGYTF. The CDR3, as DNA: TGTGCCAGCAGTGAAGCGGGTCACAGGGTGTCCGACTATGGCTACACCTTC.

The chain links TRBV19 to TRBJ1-2, with 7 positions matching TRBD1. Germline assignment: CDR1 LNHDA and CDR2 SQIVND (reference sequence). J gave up 4 bases and V 7 bases, and 18 bases lay outside the gene matches. The CDR3 spans 17 residues. The CDR3 DNA reads TGTGCCAGTACCATAAGAAAGAACGGACAGGAGCTCTATGGCTACACCTTC. It yields the protein CASTIRKNGQELYGYTF.

The rearrangement uses TRBV7-2 and TRBJ2-1, with TRBD1 matching 9 bases. The V and J ends lost 1 base and 9 bases, in that order; junction bases with no gene match: 1. The V gene's germline CDR1 is SGHTA and CDR2 FQGNSA. The CDR3 spans 13 residues. The CDR3 reads CASSLDRGREQFF. DNA for the CDR3: TGTGCCAGCAGCTTAGACAGGGGGCGTGAGCAGTTCTTC. The whole variable domain, remainder taken from reference TRBV7-2 and TRBJ2-1, is GAGVSQSPSNKVTEKGKDVELRCDPISGHTALYWYRQSLGQGLEFLIYFQGNSAPDKSGLPSDRFSAERTGGSVSTLTIQRTQQEDSAVYLCASSLDRGREQFFGPGTRLTVL.

V and J are TRBV5-6 and TRBJ1-5, with D possibly being TRBD1 (5 bases). The germline CDR1 and CDR2 sequences are SGHDT and YYEEEE. The V gene lost 4 bases and the J gene lost 2 bases, with 13 bases spanning the gap. The CDR3 loop spans 15 amino acids. The CDR3 here is CASSPRGGGNQPQHF. CDR3 nucleotide sequence: TGTGCCAGCAGCCCGCGGGGGGGAGGCAATCAGCCCCAGCATTTT.